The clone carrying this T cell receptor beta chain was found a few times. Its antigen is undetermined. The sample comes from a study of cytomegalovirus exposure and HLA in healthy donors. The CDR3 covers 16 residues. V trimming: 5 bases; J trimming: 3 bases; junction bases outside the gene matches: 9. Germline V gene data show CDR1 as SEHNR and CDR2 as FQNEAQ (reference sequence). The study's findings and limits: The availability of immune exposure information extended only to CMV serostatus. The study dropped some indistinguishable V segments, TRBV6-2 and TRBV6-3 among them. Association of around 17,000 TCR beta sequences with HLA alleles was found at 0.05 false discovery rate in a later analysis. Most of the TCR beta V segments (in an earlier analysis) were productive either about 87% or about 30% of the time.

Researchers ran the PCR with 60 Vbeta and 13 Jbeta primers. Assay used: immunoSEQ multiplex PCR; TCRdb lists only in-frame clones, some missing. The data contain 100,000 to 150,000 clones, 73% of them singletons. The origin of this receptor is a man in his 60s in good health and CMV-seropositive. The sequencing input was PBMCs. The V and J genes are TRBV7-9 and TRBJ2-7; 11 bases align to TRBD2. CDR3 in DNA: TGTGCCAGCAGCGACTCCGGGACTAGCGGCTTCTACGAGCAGTACTTC. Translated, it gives CASSDSGTSGFYEQYF.